The 32 T cell receptor beta chains presented below share a single source sample, sequenced in a study of blood T cell repertoires in COVID-19. The protocol was immunoSEQ multiplex PCR, while the TCRdb copy is restricted to in-frame clones and leaves out a portion. Of 200,000 to 250,000 clones in the sample, over 70% were seen once. Sequencing was carried out using peripheral blood. Receptors were obtained from a woman aged 70-85 years with acute or convalescent COVID-19.

The rearrangement links TRBV7-2 to TRBJ2-3; D might be TRBD2 (7 bases). Trimming cost V 5 bases and J 2 bases, with 14 bases left between them. In germline, CDR1 is SGHTA, CDR2 FQGNSA. This CDR3 has 15 residues. CDR3 sequence (DNA): TGTGCCAGCAGCAAGGGGCGGGGGCTCACAGATACGCAGTATTTT. Protein product: CASSKGRGLTDTQYF.

V and J are TRBV12-3 or TRBV12-4 and TRBJ2-7; the D gene is possibly TRBD2 (5 bases). CDR3 length: 12 amino acids. Trimming stripped 8 bases from V and 4 bases from J, with 12 bases between. The CDR3 sequence: CASRTGTYEQYF. The CDR3 DNA follows: TGTGCCAGCCGGACTGGAACATACGAGCAGTACTTC.

The chain couples TRBV24-1 to TRBJ1-5; 9 bases align to TRBD1. With 3 bases clipped from V and 7 bases from J, the junction kept 3 bases outside the gene matches. Germline V lookup: CDR1 KGHDR, CDR2 SFDVKD. CDR3 length equals 14 residues. The CDR3 loop reads CATSDNRGRQPQHF. In nucleotides, the CDR3 is TGTGCCACCAGTGATAACAGGGGGCGGCAGCCCCAGCATTTT.

The chain links TRBV4-2 to TRBJ1-5, with D unclear. Between the trimmed V and J ends, which lost 1 base and 5 bases, there was a span of 9 bases. Germline V CDR1 and CDR2: LGHNA, YNFKEQ. The CDR3 sequence is 14 residues long. DNA of the CDR3: TGTGCCAGCAGCCAAGGAGGGCCGGATCAGCCCCAGCATTTT. It encodes CASSQGGPDQPQHF.

The chain carries TRBV7-8 and TRBJ2-3, with 7 bases matching TRBD2. The germline V gene encodes CDR1 SGHVS and CDR2 FQNEAQ. Trimming at V came to 1 base and at J to 1 base, leaving 2 bases not matched to a gene. The CDR3 has 15 residues. This CDR3 reads CASSLVSGGTDTQYF. The DNA for the CDR3 is TGTGCCAGCAGCTTAGTGAGCGGGGGCACAGATACGCAGTATTTT.

The chain couples TRBV19 to TRBJ2-2; 11 bases align to TRBD1. Germline loops: CDR1 LNHDA, CDR2 SQIVND (reference sequence). The CDR3 sequence is 15 residues long. V lost 7 bases and J lost 5; bases outside the gene matches: 6. CDR3 bases: TGTGCCAGTACCCGGGGGACAGGGGGAACCGGGGAGCTGTTTTTT. Protein: CASTRGTGGTGELFF.

This chain joins TRBV6-1 and TRBJ2-7, with a possible D match to TRBD2 (5 bases). CDR3 length: 17 amino acids. The germline gives CDR1 MNHNS, CDR2 SASEGT. V lost 0 bases to trimming and J lost 0 bases, with 15 bases between them. CDR3 protein: CASSEAMPGLSSYEQYF. In DNA form, the CDR3 reads TGTGCCAGCAGTGAAGCGATGCCAGGACTTAGCTCCTACGAGCAGTACTTC.

The chain has TRBV2 and TRBJ2-3, with 12 bases aligning to TRBD2. V lost 9 bases to trimming and J lost 5 bases; unmatched junction nucleotides: 6. The V gene's germline CDR1 is SNHLY and CDR2 FYNNEI. CDR3 length: 14 residues. CDR3 residues: CASPSGGAIDTQYF. The CDR3 DNA follows: TGTGCCAGTCCTAGCGGGGGGGCCATAGATACGCAGTATTTT. The entire variable domain, with the rest obtained from reference TRBV2 and TRBJ2-3, is as follows: EPEVTQTPSHQVTQMGQEVILRCVPISNHLYFYWYRQILGQKVEFLVSFYNNEISEKSEIFDDQFSVERPDGSNFTLKIRSTKLEDSAMYFCASPSGGAIDTQYFGPGTRLTVL.

With regard to this clone: The same CDR3 also results from other DNA sequences found in this sample. The rearrangement uses TRBV10-1 and TRBJ2-1, with 7 bases identical to TRBD2. CDR1 WNHNN and CDR2 SYGVQD come from the germline V gene (reference sequence). This CDR3 spans 13 amino acids. Trimming cost V 5 bases and J 6 bases; bases outside gene matches: 4. CDR3 coding DNA: TGCGCCAGCAGTCTTAGCGGGCTCAATGAGCAGTTCTTC. Translation gives CASSLSGLNEQFF.

A single count supports this clone. The chain uses TRBV7-6 and TRBJ2-3; TRBD1 matches at 7 bases. Germline loops: CDR1 SGHVS, CDR2 FNYEAQ. The CDR3 has 15 amino acids. The V gene end was trimmed by 1 base and the J gene end by 5 bases; junction bases not matched to a gene: 6. CDR3 in amino acids: CASSLEGGKGDTQYF. Here the CDR3 DNA reads TGTGCCAGCAGCTTAGAAGGGGGCAAGGGAGATACGCAGTATTTT.

The chain uses TRBV7-8 and TRBJ1-5; 8 positions match TRBD1. The germline gives CDR1 SGHVS, CDR2 FQNEAQ. Trimming at V came to 5 bases and at J to 1 base, leaving 4 bases not matched to a gene. This CDR3 region has 15 residues. The CDR3 DNA reads as TGTGCCAGCAGCCTAAGGACAGGGAGCAATCAGCCCCAGCATTTT. As protein: CASSLRTGSNQPQHF.

This clone was observed once. The chain is built from TRBV6-1 and TRBJ1-1; tentative D call: TRBD1 (6 bases). This CDR3 comprises 16 residues. Germline CDR1 and CDR2: MNHNS and SASEGT. Trimming left V 4 bases short and J 0 bases short, with 15 bases between. The CDR3 DNA sequence: TGTGCCAGCAGTGGATTACAGGGCACCCTGAACACTGAAGCTTTCTTT. This gives the protein CASSGLQGTLNTEAFF.

This clone was recorded once. The chain carries TRBV7-9 and TRBJ1-5; possibly TRBD1 for D (5 bases). Per the germline V gene, CDR1 is SEHNR and CDR2 is FQNEAQ (reference sequence). V was trimmed by 5 bases and J by 5 bases, leaving 13 bases between them. The CDR3 is made up of 14 amino acids. As DNA, the CDR3 is TGTGCCAGCAGCCCCCGGGGGGGAGATCAGCCCCAGCATTTT. This encodes CASSPRGGDQPQHF.

V usage is TRBV27 and J usage is TRBJ1-2; 9 bases map to TRBD1. CDR1 and CDR2 from the germline V gene are MNHEY and SMNVEV (reference sequence). The CDR3 extends over 16 amino acids. The V and J ends lost 6 bases and 5 bases, in that order; junction bases with no gene match: 13. The CDR3 coding sequence is TGTGCCAGCAGACCGACAGGGGGAGATTTCTATTATGGCTACACCTTC. Residues: CASRPTGGDFYYGYTF.

The chain recombines TRBV5-1 with TRBJ1-2, with D unclear. This CDR3 contains 14 residues. Trimming removed 0 bases at V and 4 bases at J, with 10 bases between. Germline CDR1 SGHRS, CDR2 YFSETQ. CDR3 coding DNA: TGCGCCAGCAGCTTGGCCGTACAGTCCTATGGCTACACCTTC. Its translation: CASSLAVQSYGYTF. Full variable domain (rest looked up from reference TRBV5-1 and TRBJ1-2): KAGVTQTPRYLIKTRGQQVTLSCSPISGHRSVSWYQQTPGQGLQFLFEYFSETQRNKGNFPGRFSGRQFSNSRSEMNVSTLELGDSALYLCASSLAVQSYGYTFGSGTRLTVV.

This rearrangement joins TRBV5-1 to TRBJ2-3; 10 bases align to TRBD2. The CDR3 is made up of 17 amino acids. With V trimmed by 4 bases and J by 5 bases, 13 bases remained unmatched. Germline assignment: CDR1 SGHRS and CDR2 YFSETQ. This CDR3 reads CASSRPLAGGGGDTQYF. In nucleotides, the CDR3 is TGCGCCAGCAGCCGGCCCTTAGCGGGGGGCGGGGGAGATACGCAGTATTTT. Looking up the rest from reference TRBV5-1 and TRBJ2-3 gives the full variable domain: KAGVTQTPRYLIKTRGQQVTLSCSPISGHRSVSWYQQTPGQGLQFLFEYFSETQRNKGNFPGRFSGRQFSNSRSEMNVSTLELGDSALYLCASSRPLAGGGGDTQYFGPGTRLTVL.

The chain combines TRBV3-1 (or the pseudogene TRBV3-2) with TRBJ1-5; TRBD1 matches at 9 bases. CDR3 length: 16 residues. Trimming cost V 1 base and J 5 bases; bases outside gene matches: 6. From germline, CDR1 is LGHDT and CDR2 YNNKEL (reference sequence). CDR3 bases: TGTGCCAGCAGCCAAGGTGGACAGGGGTTTTATCAGCCCCAGCATTTT. Residues: CASSQGGQGFYQPQHF.

This clone was counted a few times. The rearrangement uses TRBV6-7 and TRBJ1-1; 8 nucleotides align to TRBD1. TRBV6-7 is an ORF; its function is uncertain. The CDR3 sequence is 15 residues long. Germline trimming cut 10 bases from V and 1 base from J; bases unmatched to any gene: 11. CDR3 in DNA: TGTGCCACTCCCGCCAGGGGGCCGGGGAACACTGAAGCTTTCTTT. It encodes CATPARGPGNTEAFF.

The rearrangement uses TRBV10-3 and TRBJ2-3; D gene uncertain. Germline V lookup: CDR1 ENHRY, CDR2 SYGVKD. Between the trimmed V and J ends, which lost 2 bases and 0 bases, there was a span of 9 bases. The CDR3 is made up of 15 amino acids. The chain's CDR3 is CAISEPSYSTDTQYF. In DNA form, the CDR3 reads TGTGCCATCAGTGAGCCCTCCTACAGCACAGATACGCAGTATTTT.

This chain uses TRBV6-5 with TRBJ1-1; the match to TRBD1 covers 7 bases. The germline gives CDR1 MNHEY, CDR2 SVGAGI. This CDR3 has 14 amino acids. V shed 5 bases and J 4 bases; nucleotides not matched to a gene: 7. The DNA of the CDR3 is TGTGCCAGCAGTCCCTCGAGGGGGCTCACTGAAGCTTTCTTT. Its translation is CASSPSRGLTEAFF.

This clone appeared a few times. The gene calls are TRBV2 and TRBJ2-7; D might be TRBD2 (5 bases). CDR1 and CDR2 (germline): SNHLY, FYNNEI. Between the trimmed V and J ends, which lost 3 bases and 2 bases, there was a span of 11 bases. The CDR3 totals 14 residues. CDR3 sequence reads: CASSDGRVTYEQYV. CDR3 nucleotides: TGTGCCAGCAGTGACGGGCGGGTTACCTACGAGCAGTACGTC.

The rearrangement joins TRBV11-3 to TRBJ2-2; D may be TRBD2 (6 bases). The CDR3 is 16 residues long. Germline-derived CDR1 and CDR2 are SGHNT and YENEEA. Deletions cut 4 bases from V and 5 bases from J, with 17 bases between. The CDR3 region is CASSSQSAGWTGELFF. DNA of the CDR3: TGTGCCAGCAGCTCCCAATCCGCGGGGTGGACCGGGGAGCTGTTTTTT. Drawing the rest from reference TRBV11-3 and TRBJ2-2, the complete variable domain is EAGVVQSPRYKIIEKKQPVAFWCNPISGHNTLYWYLQNLGQGPELLIRYENEEAVDDSQLPKDRFSAERLKGVDSTLKIQPAELGDSAVYLCASSSQSAGWTGELFFGEGSRLTVL.

The chain uses TRBV6-1 and TRBJ2-2; 10 bases fit TRBD2. With 2 bases clipped from V and 6 bases from J, the junction kept 6 bases outside the gene matches. The CDR3 is 16 residues long. Germline loops: CDR1 MNHNS, CDR2 SASEGT. DNA for the CDR3: TGTGCCAGCAGTGAAATGAGCGGGGGGGCGTCCGGGGAGCTGTTTTTT. As protein: CASSEMSGGASGELFF.

Only a few counts were recorded for this clone. V and J are TRBV11-2 and TRBJ2-3, with 8 bases lining up with TRBD1. Losses at the gene ends were 4 bases for V and 0 bases for J; bases not matched to a gene: 9. CDR1 and CDR2 from the germline V gene are SGHAT and FQNNGV. This CDR3 spans 17 amino acids. CDR3 in DNA: TGTGCCAGCAGCTGGTCCCGGGACAGGTTTAGCACAGATACGCAGTATTTT. Its translation is CASSWSRDRFSTDTQYF.

The V and J genes are TRBV10-3 and TRBJ2-2, with a weak D call TRBD2 (6 bases). The CDR3 loop spans 13 amino acids. CDR1 and CDR2 from the germline V gene are ENHRY and SYGVKD. Trimming removed 8 bases from V and 7 bases from J, with 14 bases in between. CDR3 protein: CAIGGETGGELFF. CDR3 coding DNA: TGTGCCATCGGCGGGGAGACGGGCGGGGAGCTGTTTTTT.

V gene TRBV5-4 combines with J gene TRBJ2-4; 10 bases align to TRBD2. The CDR3 totals 16 residues. Germline CDR1 and CDR2: SGHNT and YYREEE (reference sequence). The ends lost 2 bases at V and 12 bases at J; junction bases unmatched: 14. CDR3 DNA: TGTGCCAGCAGCTTAACGGTGAACAGCGGGGGGGCCACTCAGTACTTC. Translating it yields CASSLTVNSGGATQYF.

The genes are TRBV7-9 and TRBJ2-2; 11 bases fit TRBD1. V lost 6 bases to trimming and J lost 3 bases; unmatched junction nucleotides: 3. Germline CDR1 and CDR2: SEHNR and FQNEAQ (reference sequence). CDR3 length: 15 residues. The CDR3 DNA reads TGTGCCAGCAGGAGGACAGGGGGCGACACCGGGGAGCTGTTTTTT. This encodes CASRRTGGDTGELFF.

V and J are TRBV9 and TRBJ2-1, with 15 bases lining up with TRBD2. This CDR3 is built from 20 residues. Trimming cost V 3 bases and J 1 base; bases outside gene matches: 11. Germline V gene data show CDR1 as SGDLS and CDR2 as YYNGEE. The CDR3 spells CASSGNGGTSGGSSYNEQFF. In DNA, the CDR3 is TGTGCCAGCAGCGGCAATGGAGGGACTAGCGGGGGGTCTTCCTACAATGAGCAGTTCTTC.

This rearrangement joins TRBV30 to TRBJ1-1, with D unclear. The germline V gene encodes CDR1 GTSNPN and CDR2 SVGIG (reference sequence). The CDR3 is made up of 12 amino acids. Between the trimmed V and J ends, which lost 1 base and 8 bases, there was a span of 11 bases. The chain's CDR3 is CAWSDRSQEAFF. The CDR3 nucleotides are TGTGCCTGGAGTGACCGATCCCAGGAAGCTTTCTTT.

V and J are TRBV7-8 and TRBJ2-1, with D possibly matching TRBD1 (5 bases). V shed 5 bases and J shed 0 bases, with 11 bases lying between them. The CDR3 totals 15 residues. Per germline, CDR1 SGHVS and CDR2 FQNEAQ. The CDR3 is CASSPTGFSYNEQFF. CDR3 sequence (DNA): TGTGCCAGCAGCCCTACAGGATTCTCCTACAATGAGCAGTTCTTC. The variable domain in full, with the rest retrieved from reference TRBV7-8 and TRBJ2-1, is GAGVSQSPRYKVAKRGQDVALRCDPISGHVSLFWYQQALGQGPEFLTYFQNEAQLDKSGLPSDRFFAERPEGSVSTLKIQRTQQEDSAVYLCASSPTGFSYNEQFFGPGTRLTVL.

The chain uses TRBV18 and TRBJ2-3, with D perhaps matching TRBD2 (5 bases). Germline loops: CDR1 KGHSH, CDR2 LQKENI. The V end was cut by 0 bases, the J end by 1 base, with 11 bases between. The CDR3 consists of 16 residues. CDR3 DNA sequence: TGTGCCAGCTCACCACCCAAACCCGGGGGCACAGATACGCAGTATTTT. This sequence encodes CASSPPKPGGTDTQYF. Variable domain in full (rest from reference TRBV18 and TRBJ2-3): NAGVMQNPRHLVRRRGQEARLRCSPMKGHSHVYWYRQLPEEGLKFMVYLQKENIIDESGMPKERFSAEFPKEGPSILRIQQVVRGDSAAYFCASSPPKPGGTDTQYFGPGTRLTVL.

This chain connects TRBV10-1 to TRBJ1-6, with D perhaps TRBD1 (6 bases). The germline V gene has CDR1 WNHNN and CDR2 SYGVQD (reference sequence). The CDR3 runs to 18 residues. Trimming shortened V by 6 bases and J by 6 bases, and 24 bases separated the two germline ends. The CDR3 DNA reads as TGCGCCAGCAGGTTAGGTTGCCGACAGGTGGGCACTAATTCACCCCTCCACTTT. Translating gives CASRLGCRQVGTNSPLHF.